A single sample gave rise to the 31 T cell receptor beta chains below, sequenced in a study of vaccination effects on CD4 cells after COVID-19. What these receptors recognize is not known. Sequencing followed a ViraFEST assay step that expanded antigen-specific CD4+ T cells with viral peptide pools. When less than 11 days of culture had elapsed, CD4+ T cells were isolated. The participants, recipients of two vaccine doses, got either BNT162b2 or mRNA-1273. Clones were sequenced by immunoSEQ multiplex PCR, and TCRdb holds only the in-frame ones, with some missing. This sample yields 25,000 to 40,000 clones, of which roughly 67% are seen a single time; about 8.4% belongs to the top ten. The specimen was CD4+ T cells from PBMCs cultured with SARS-CoV-2 spike peptides, collected after COVID-19 vaccination. The receptor source for this set is a human donor who received a COVID-19 vaccine.

V usage is TRBV19 and J usage is TRBJ2-2, with TRBD1 matching over 10 bases. Trimming at V came to 6 bases and at J to 6 bases, leaving 10 bases not matched to a gene. Germline assignment: CDR1 LNHDA and CDR2 SQIVND (reference sequence). The CDR3 spans 16 residues. The CDR3 here is CASSSPRTGGPGELFF. CDR3 DNA: TGTGCCAGTAGCTCTCCGAGGACAGGGGGTCCCGGGGAGCTGTTTTTT.

In its sample, this clone was seen a few times. The rearrangement links TRBV11-2 to TRBJ2-7; D perhaps matches TRBD1 (6 bases). The CDR3 runs 16 residues. Germline V gene lookup returns CDR1 SGHAT and CDR2 FQNNGV. V gave up 3 bases and J gave up 1 base, with 16 bases separating them. CDR3 region: CASSFPLQGRSYEQYF. The CDR3 DNA follows: TGTGCCAGCAGCTTTCCTTTGCAGGGGAGATCCTACGAGCAGTACTTC.

The rearrangement joins TRBV12-3 or TRBV12-4 to TRBJ1-2, with a weak D call TRBD1 (5 bases). V was trimmed by 6 bases and J by 4 bases, leaving 12 bases between them. This CDR3 region has 13 residues. In nucleotides, the CDR3 is TGTGCCAGCAGCCGCCAGGGTGGCTATGGCTACACCTTC. Protein: CASSRQGGYGYTF.

The table lists this clone with a few counts. This chain links TRBV5-1 with TRBJ1-5, with a tentative D call TRBD1 (5 bases). The V end lost 4 bases, the J end lost 2 bases, and 13 bases lay between the germline ends. The germline V gene encodes CDR1 SGHRS and CDR2 YFSETQ. The CDR3 totals 15 residues. CDR3 region: CASSSQGGGNQPQHF. The CDR3 DNA sequence: TGCGCCAGCAGCAGCCAGGGAGGGGGCAATCAGCCCCAGCATTTT.

The rearrangement joins TRBV5-1 to TRBJ1-1, with D possibly being TRBD1 (5 bases). V lost 7 bases to trimming and J lost 1 base, with 11 bases between them. Germline V CDR1 and CDR2: SGHRS, YFSETQ. This CDR3 contains 13 residues. CDR3 in amino acids: CASAIGGNTEAFF. The CDR3 DNA reads as TGCGCCAGCGCCATTGGGGGGAACACTGAAGCTTTCTTT. Looking up the rest from reference TRBV5-1 and TRBJ1-1 gives the full variable domain: KAGVTQTPRYLIKTRGQQVTLSCSPISGHRSVSWYQQTPGQGLQFLFEYFSETQRNKGNFPGRFSGRQFSNSRSEMNVSTLELGDSALYLCASAIGGNTEAFFGQGTRLTVV.

Note on this clone: One junction end does not reproduce the germline sequence, and a read error may be involved. J is TRBJ1-1 and V is TRBV5-5; D is possibly TRBD1 (5 bases). Germline CDR1 reads SGHKS; CDR2 reads YYEKEE (reference sequence). The CDR3 sequence is 15 residues long. Written as DNA, the CDR3 is TGTACCAGCAGCTTGGAGGGCAGGGTGGCCACTGAAGCTTTCTTT. As protein: CTSSLEGRVATEAFF.

The CDR3 nucleotides read TGCGCCAGCAGCTTGGGGCGGGGTCTGGTCAATGAGCAGTTCTTC. The encoded protein is CASSLGRGLVNEQFF. This chain joins TRBV5-1 and TRBJ2-1; a weak D match, TRBD2 (6 bases). CDR1 and CDR2 (germline): SGHRS, YFSETQ. Trimming removed 0 bases from V and 6 bases from J, with 13 bases in between. The CDR3 spans 15 residues.

In its sample, this clone was seen a few times. The J gene is TRBJ1-3, the V gene TRBV19; 10 positions match TRBD1. The CDR3 covers 14 residues. Germline CDR1 LNHDA, CDR2 SQIVND (reference sequence). With 6 bases clipped from V and 3 bases from J, the junction kept 2 bases outside the gene matches. The CDR3 DNA follows: TGTGCCAGTAGCGACAGGGGGCTTGGAAACACCATATATTTT. This codes for CASSDRGLGNTIYF.

The V gene is TRBV11-1, the J gene TRBJ2-7, with 11 bases that match TRBD1. CDR1 SGHAT and CDR2 FQDESV come from the germline V gene (reference sequence). The CDR3 loop spans 15 amino acids. Germline trimming cut 3 bases from V and 7 bases from J; bases unmatched to any gene: 8. The CDR3 DNA is TGTGCCAGCAGCTTCCCCGGGACAGGGGGTTGGGAGCAGTACTTC. Its protein product is CASSFPGTGGWEQYF. Full variable domain (remainder filled in from reference TRBV11-1 and TRBJ2-7): EAEVAQSPRYKITEKSQAVAFWCDPISGHATLYWYRQILGQGPELLVQFQDESVVDDSQLPKDRFSAERLKGVDSTLKIQPAELGDSAMYLCASSFPGTGGWEQYFGPGTRLTVT.

The chain recombines TRBV7-5 with TRBJ2-5; the table names TRBD2, a call not compared with the DNA. TRBV7-5 constitutes a pseudogene. The CDR3 covers 20 residues. CDR3 residues: CARSFFRHSGTSGYQETQYF. For the CDR3, the DNA is TGTGCCAGAAGCTTCTTCCGCCACTCCGGGACTAGCGGTTATCAAGAGACCCAGTACTTC.

This clone was detected a few times. This chain connects TRBV6-6 to TRBJ1-2, with 8 bases that match TRBD1. Looked up from germline, CDR1 is MNHNY and CDR2 is SVGAGI (reference sequence). The CDR3 sequence is 12 residues long. J lost 3 bases, V lost 10 bases, and 4 bases had no gene match. In DNA, the CDR3 is TGTGCCACCGGACAGGGCGACTATGGCTACACCTTC. It encodes CATGQGDYGYTF.

The rearrangement uses TRBV5-1 and TRBJ2-3; 7 positions agree with TRBD2. This CDR3 has 15 amino acids. CDR1 is SGHRS, CDR2 YFSETQ, per germline. Losses at the gene ends were 4 bases for V and 5 bases for J; bases not matched to a gene: 10. CDR3 loop: CASSGRGVGEDTQYF. The CDR3 nucleotides are TGCGCCAGCAGCGGACGGGGGGTAGGGGAAGATACGCAGTATTTT.

This clone was counted only a few times. The chain couples TRBV27 to TRBJ1-1; 7 bases are shared with TRBD1. J lost 11 bases, V lost 7 bases, and 13 bases had no gene match. This CDR3 region has 13 residues. Germline loops: CDR1 MNHEY, CDR2 SMNVEV (reference sequence). DNA of the CDR3: TGTGCCAGCATATCGAACAGGGGTCTGGGGGCTTTCTTT. It codes for CASISNRGLGAFF.

This clone was counted between two and nine times. The V call is TRBV13, the J call TRBJ2-7; 9 nucleotides match TRBD2. The CDR3 sequence is 16 residues long. Per the germline V gene, CDR1 is PRHDT and CDR2 is FYEKMQ (reference sequence). The V segment lost 2 bases and the J segment 3 bases; nucleotides outside the gene matches: 8. The CDR3 nucleotides read TGTGCCAGCAGCTTACGAGCGGGGGGCAAGCTCTACGAGCAGTACTTC. Translated: CASSLRAGGKLYEQYF. Based on the CDR3 plus reference TRBV13 and TRBJ2-7, the full variable domain is AAGVIQSPRHLIKEKRETATLKCYPIPRHDTVYWYQQGPGQDPQFLISFYEKMQSDKGSIPDRFSAQQFSDYHSELNMSSLELGDSALYFCASSLRAGGKLYEQYFGPGTRLTVT.

V gene TRBV6-4 combines with J gene TRBJ2-7, with 8 positions matching TRBD1. Trimming at V came to 6 bases and at J to 3 bases, leaving 7 bases not matched to a gene. Germline CDR1 and CDR2: MRHNA and SNTAGT. The CDR3 has 14 residues. CDR3 in DNA: TGTGCCAGCAGAGGACAGGGAGTAAACTACGAGCAGTACTTC. This gives the protein CASRGQGVNYEQYF.

The chain uses TRBV2 and TRBJ1-2; D unresolved. The CDR3 is 13 amino acids. V was trimmed by 3 bases and J by 0 bases, leaving 5 bases between them. Per germline, CDR1 SNHLY and CDR2 FYNNEI. The CDR3 DNA sequence: TGTGCCAGCAGTGACAGTTCTAACTATGGCTACACCTTC. Translating gives CASSDSSNYGYTF.

V is TRBV25-1 and J is TRBJ2-1, with TRBD2 matching over 9 bases. This CDR3 contains 15 residues. After removal of 1 base from V and 4 bases from J, the junction contained 2 bases not matched to a gene. Germline-derived CDR1 and CDR2 are MGHDK and SYGVNS. The CDR3 bases are TGTGCCAGCAGTGAATCCCTAGCGGGATACAATGAGCAGTTCTTC. Its protein is CASSESLAGYNEQFF.

This clone was found once. The chain employs TRBV19 and TRBJ2-7; 7 bases match TRBD1. Trimming took 6 bases from V and 4 from J; bases not matched to a gene: 6. CDR1 is LNHDA, CDR2 SQIVND, per germline (reference sequence). The length of the CDR3 is 13 residues. Written as DNA, the CDR3 is TGTGCCAGTAGCCGGGACAGCATTTACGAGCAGTACTTC. It specifies CASSRDSIYEQYF.

V gene TRBV19 combines with J gene TRBJ1-2, with D possibly matching TRBD1 (5 bases). V was clipped by 3 bases and J by 2 bases, with 13 bases between them. The CDR3 consists of 15 residues. Germline V gene data show CDR1 as LNHDA and CDR2 as SQIVND (reference sequence). In nucleotides, the CDR3 is TGTGCCAGTAGTATCAGCAGGGCAGTGAACTATGGCTACACCTTC. Amino acid sequence: CASSISRAVNYGYTF.

This clone was detected only once. V is TRBV19 and J is TRBJ1-1; D is uncertain. V lost 4 bases, J lost 1 base, and 10 bases lay in between. This CDR3 is built from 14 residues. Germline V lookup: CDR1 LNHDA, CDR2 SQIVND (reference sequence). The CDR3 reads CASSTLTRNTEAFF. In nucleotides, the CDR3 is TGTGCCAGTAGTACGCTAACGAGGAACACTGAAGCTTTCTTT.

This clone turned up a few times. The chain employs TRBV7-9 and TRBJ2-2; D not certain. Germline V gene sequence: CDR1 SEHNR, CDR2 FQNEAQ (reference sequence). With 3 bases removed from V and 9 bases from J, the gap between germline ends came to 8 bases. This CDR3 comprises 12 residues. The CDR3 here is CASSFIVRELFF. Written as DNA, the CDR3 is TGTGCCAGCAGCTTCATCGTTAGGGAGCTGTTTTTT. Combining the CDR3 with reference TRBV7-9 and TRBJ2-2 gives the whole variable domain DTGVSQNPRHKITKRGQNVTFRCDPISEHNRLYWYRQTLGQGPEFLTYFQNEAQLEKSRLLSDRFSAERPKGSFSTLEIQRTEQGDSAMYLCASSFIVRELFFGEGSRLTVL.

The gene calls are TRBV3-1 (or the pseudogene TRBV3-2) and TRBJ2-2, with D perhaps being TRBD1 or TRBD2 (6 bases each). CDR3 length equals 20 residues. V was clipped by 0 bases and J by 0 bases, with 20 bases between them. Germline V gives CDR1 LGHDT, CDR2 YNNKEL (reference sequence). CDR3 region: CASSQEPGRGPTANTGELFF. In DNA form, the CDR3 reads TGTGCCAGCAGCCAAGAGCCGGGACGGGGGCCTACCGCGAACACCGGGGAGCTGTTTTTT.

The rearrangement uses TRBV11-2 and TRBJ2-3; 9 bases fit TRBD1. The CDR3 covers 16 residues. CDR1 is SGHAT, CDR2 FQNNGV, per germline. V was pared by 5 bases and J by 6 bases, with 12 bases of the junction left unmatched. The CDR3 here is CASSLPGGQGIDTQYF. For the CDR3, the DNA is TGTGCCAGCAGCCTCCCTGGGGGACAGGGAATCGATACGCAGTATTTT.

This clone occurred a few times. V gene TRBV6-1 combines with J gene TRBJ1-5; D remains unclear. Germline V gene lookup returns CDR1 MNHNS and CDR2 SASEGT. Trimming pared 4 bases from V and 4 bases from J, leaving 23 bases between. The CDR3 is 18 residues long. DNA for the CDR3: TGTGCCAGCAGTGCCCAAGACCTATCTCGGGCTTGGAATCAGCCCCAGCATTTT. Its protein is CASSAQDLSRAWNQPQHF.

This clone has only a few counts. This chain uses TRBV5-4 with TRBJ1-2, with a tentative D call TRBD1 (6 bases). In germline, CDR1 is SGHNT, CDR2 YYREEE (reference sequence). The CDR3 is 13 residues long. Trimming left V 1 base short and J 7 bases short, with 11 bases between. The CDR3 DNA follows: TGTGCCAGCAGCTTGTCGTTCAGGGGTGGCTACACCTTC. This encodes CASSLSFRGGYTF. The full variable domain, its missing parts supplied by reference TRBV5-4 and TRBJ1-2, is ETGVTQSPTHLIKTRGQQVTLRCSSQSGHNTVSWYQQALGQGPQFIFQYYREEENGRGNFPPRFSGLQFPNYSSELNVNALELDDSALYLCASSLSFRGGYTFGSGTRLTVV.

The V gene is TRBV19, the J gene TRBJ1-3; D is undetermined. Germline loops: CDR1 LNHDA, CDR2 SQIVND (reference sequence). Trimming took 5 bases from V and 1 from J, leaving 15 bases between them. There are 16 residues in the CDR3. The CDR3 here is CASSLRAPGSGNTIYF. The CDR3 DNA sequence: TGTGCCAGTAGTCTCCGAGCCCCGGGGTCTGGAAACACCATATATTTT.

The genes are TRBV30 and TRBJ2-5; D may be TRBD1 or TRBD2 (6 bases each). Germline V CDR1 and CDR2: GTSNPN, SVGIG (reference sequence). The V end lost 6 bases, the J end lost 5 bases, and 10 bases lay between the germline ends. The length of the CDR3 is 11 residues. DNA of the CDR3: TGTGCCTGTGGGGGGCAGGAGACCCAGTACTTC. As protein: CACGGQETQYF.

This clone was recorded only once. J is TRBJ1-6 and V is TRBV6-1; weak D call: TRBD1 (5 bases). This CDR3 has 17 amino acids. Germline loops: CDR1 MNHNS, CDR2 SASEGT. Trimming took off 4 bases at V and 3 bases at J, with 16 bases between the two ends. The CDR3 protein is CASSGGWGRDYNSPLHF. The CDR3 DNA reads as TGTGCCAGCAGTGGGGGCTGGGGAAGGGACTATAATTCACCCCTCCACTTT.

V gene TRBV6-5 combines with J gene TRBJ1-3, with TRBD1 matching over 7 bases. With V trimmed by 4 bases and J by 8 bases, 8 bases remained unmatched. The CDR3 runs to 14 residues. The germline V gene has CDR1 MNHEY and CDR2 SVGAGI. The DNA for the CDR3 is TGTGCCAGCAGTTCTACCTACAGGGGATACACCATATATTTT. Encoded protein: CASSSTYRGYTIYF.

This chain uses TRBV3-1 (or the pseudogene TRBV3-2) with TRBJ2-6; 9 bases align to TRBD1. From germline, CDR1 is LGHDT and CDR2 YNNKEL (reference sequence). The CDR3 totals 18 residues. Unmatched junction bases numbered 5, after V lost 1 base and J lost 1 base. CDR3 DNA: TGTGCCAGCAGCCAAGTGGGGACAGGGAGATCTGGGGCCAACGTCCTGACTTTC. It translates to CASSQVGTGRSGANVLTF.

The chain uses TRBV30 and TRBJ1-6; no clear D. This CDR3 is built from 13 residues. Germline lookup yields CDR1 GTSNPN and CDR2 SVGIG (reference sequence). The V end lost 4 bases, the J end lost 4 bases, and 8 bases lay between the germline ends. CDR3 region: CAWKRVYNSPLHF. As DNA, the CDR3 is TGTGCCTGGAAGCGGGTTTATAATTCACCCCTCCACTTT.